The entry below gives a single TCR beta chain sequence along with its context. The antigen remains undetermined. A second about 6 to 11 cycle PCR used barcoded and J-beta primers. TCRdb redid the calling of the 5' RACE reads with MiXCR, one entry per CDR3 protein. The table has about 650,000 distinct CDR3 sequences, around 50% seen once. The sample belongs to a study of blood T cells in healthy people across ages. Points from the study as a whole: A strong correlation was seen between TCR beta diversity and naive T cell percentage. Lack of knowledge of donor CMV status possibly confounded expanded clonotype changes.

Total RNA extraction produced at least 6 micrograms (per sample) for the study. CDR1 and CDR2 (germline): SGDLS, YYNGEE. V was clipped by 1 base and J by 0 bases, with 5 bases between them. The CDR3 sequence is 14 residues long. The rearrangement joins TRBV9 to TRBJ2-4; D is unresolved. This sequence originates from a woman at least 80 years old in good health. Sequencing used blood. The CDR3 DNA sequence: TGTGCCAGCAGCGTAAACGTAGCCAAAAACATTCAGTACTTC. It encodes CASSVNVAKNIQYF.